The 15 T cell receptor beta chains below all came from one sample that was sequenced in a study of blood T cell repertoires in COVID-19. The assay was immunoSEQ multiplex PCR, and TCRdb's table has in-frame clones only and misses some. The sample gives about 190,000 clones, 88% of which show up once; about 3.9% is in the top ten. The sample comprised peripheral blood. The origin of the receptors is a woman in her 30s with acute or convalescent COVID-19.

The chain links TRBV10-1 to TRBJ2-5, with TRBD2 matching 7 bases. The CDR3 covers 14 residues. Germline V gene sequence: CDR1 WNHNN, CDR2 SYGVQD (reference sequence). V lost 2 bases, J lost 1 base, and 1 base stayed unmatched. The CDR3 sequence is CASSESGTQETQYF. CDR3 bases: TGCGCCAGCAGTGAGAGCGGGACCCAAGAGACCCAGTACTTC.

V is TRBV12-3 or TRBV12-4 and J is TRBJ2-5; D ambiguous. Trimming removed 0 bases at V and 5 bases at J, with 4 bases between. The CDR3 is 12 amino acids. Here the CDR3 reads CASSLAAETQYF. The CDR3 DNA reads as TGTGCCAGCAGTTTAGCCGCGGAGACCCAGTACTTC.

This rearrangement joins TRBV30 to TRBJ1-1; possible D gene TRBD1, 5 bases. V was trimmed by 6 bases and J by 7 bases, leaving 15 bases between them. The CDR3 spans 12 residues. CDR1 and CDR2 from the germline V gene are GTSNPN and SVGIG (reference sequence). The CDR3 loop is CACSRGGGEAFF. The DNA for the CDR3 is TGTGCCTGCAGCCGCGGGGGTGGTGAAGCTTTCTTT.

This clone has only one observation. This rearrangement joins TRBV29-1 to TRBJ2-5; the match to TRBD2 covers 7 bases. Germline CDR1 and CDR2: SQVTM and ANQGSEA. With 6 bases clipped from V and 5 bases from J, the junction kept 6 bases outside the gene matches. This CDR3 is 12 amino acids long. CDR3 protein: CSVHRGEETQYF. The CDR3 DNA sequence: TGCAGCGTGCATCGGGGGGAGGAGACCCAGTACTTC.

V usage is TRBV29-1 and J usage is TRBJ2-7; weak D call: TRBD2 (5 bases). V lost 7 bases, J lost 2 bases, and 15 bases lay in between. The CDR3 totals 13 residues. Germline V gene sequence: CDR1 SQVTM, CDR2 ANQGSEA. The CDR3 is CSARRGFPYEQYF. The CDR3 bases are TGCAGCGCCCGGAGAGGGTTTCCCTACGAGCAGTACTTC.

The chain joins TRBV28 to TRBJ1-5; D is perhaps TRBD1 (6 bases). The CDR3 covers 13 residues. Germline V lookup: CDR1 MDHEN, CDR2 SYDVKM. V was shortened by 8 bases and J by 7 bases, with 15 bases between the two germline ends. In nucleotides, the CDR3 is TGTGCCAGCTACAGGGAATTAGGGCAGCCCCAGCATTTT. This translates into CASYRELGQPQHF.

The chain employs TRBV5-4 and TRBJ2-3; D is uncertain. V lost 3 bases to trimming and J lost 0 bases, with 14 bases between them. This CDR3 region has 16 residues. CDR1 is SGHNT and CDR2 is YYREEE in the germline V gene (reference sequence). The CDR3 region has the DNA TGTGCCAGCAGCTCCCAGACTCGTTCTAGCACAGATACGCAGTATTTT. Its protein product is CASSSQTRSSTDTQYF.

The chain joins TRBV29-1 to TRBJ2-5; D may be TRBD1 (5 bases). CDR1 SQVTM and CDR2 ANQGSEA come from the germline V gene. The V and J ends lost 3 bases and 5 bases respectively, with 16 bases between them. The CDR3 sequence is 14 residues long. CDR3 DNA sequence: TGCAGCGTTGATGTAGGGGTGGGCGCCGAGACCCAGTACTTC. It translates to CSVDVGVGAETQYF.

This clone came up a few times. Here the CDR3 DNA reads TGTGCCAGCAGTTTGGGGACAGGGCACCATGGCTACACCTTC. It codes for CASSLGTGHHGYTF. The chain is built from TRBV27 and TRBJ1-2, with TRBD1 matching over 9 bases. The CDR3 is 14 amino acids. Trimming at V came to 3 bases and at J to 6 bases, leaving 5 bases not matched to a gene. Germline CDR1 and CDR2: MNHEY and SMNVEV (reference sequence).

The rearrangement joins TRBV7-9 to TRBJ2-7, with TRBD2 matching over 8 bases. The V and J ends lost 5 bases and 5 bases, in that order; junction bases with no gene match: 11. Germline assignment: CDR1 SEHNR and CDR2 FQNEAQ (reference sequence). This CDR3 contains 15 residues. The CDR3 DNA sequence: TGTGCCAGCAGCCGAGAAGCGGGAGCAATAGACGAGCAGTACTTC. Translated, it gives CASSREAGAIDEQYF.

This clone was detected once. The CDR3 DNA is TGTGCCAGCAGCCATAGCGGGAGGATGGCCTACGAGCAGTACTTC. Translated, it gives CASSHSGRMAYEQYF. V is TRBV3-1 (or the pseudogene TRBV3-2) and J is TRBJ2-7; 10 bases agree with TRBD2. The CDR3 sequence is 15 residues long. The V segment lost 3 bases and the J segment 2 bases; nucleotides outside the gene matches: 4. Germline CDR1 reads LGHDT; CDR2 reads YNNKEL (reference sequence).

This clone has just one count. CDR3 sequence: CASSQVLAGDNYEQYF. The CDR3 DNA reads TGCGCCAGCAGCCAAGTACTAGCGGGAGATAATTACGAGCAGTACTTC. V usage is TRBV4-1 and J usage is TRBJ2-7; 11 positions match TRBD2. V gave up 1 base and J gave up 4 bases; unmatched junction bases: 6. CDR3 length: 16 residues. The V gene's germline CDR1 is MGHRA and CDR2 YSYEKL.

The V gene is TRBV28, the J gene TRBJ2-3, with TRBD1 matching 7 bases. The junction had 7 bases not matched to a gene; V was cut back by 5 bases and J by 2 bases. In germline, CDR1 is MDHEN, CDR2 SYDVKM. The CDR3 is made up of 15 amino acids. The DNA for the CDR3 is TGTGCCAGCAGTCTTCGACAGGGCCACACAGATACGCAGTATTTT. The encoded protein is CASSLRQGHTDTQYF.

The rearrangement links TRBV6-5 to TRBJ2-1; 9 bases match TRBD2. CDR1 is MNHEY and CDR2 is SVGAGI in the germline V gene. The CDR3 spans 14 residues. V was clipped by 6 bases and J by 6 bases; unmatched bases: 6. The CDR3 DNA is TGTGCCAGCAGGGCCCCGGGACTAGCCAATGAGCAGTTCTTC. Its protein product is CASRAPGLANEQFF.

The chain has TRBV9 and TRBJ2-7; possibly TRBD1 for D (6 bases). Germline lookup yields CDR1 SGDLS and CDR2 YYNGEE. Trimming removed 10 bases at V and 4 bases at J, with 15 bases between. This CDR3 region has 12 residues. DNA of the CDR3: TGTGCCGATACAGGGCCCCATTACGAGCAGTACTTC. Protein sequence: CADTGPHYEQYF.